This TCR beta chain was profiled in a study of cytomegalovirus exposure and HLA in healthy donors. Researchers ran the PCR with 60 Vbeta and 13 Jbeta primers. In the authors' workflow: Unique TCR beta chains numbered roughly 84 million in a later analysis, with about 11 million shared. Profiled with immunoSEQ multiplex PCR; TCRdb holds only in-frame clones, not every one. V, J and clone size derive from that table, while D and trimming were established from the DNA sequence. Its table lists about 90,000 clones. V was clipped by 4 bases and J by 6 bases, with 18 bases between them. Germline values: CDR1 SGHRS, CDR2 YFSETQ. CDR3 length: 15 amino acids. There were likely unrecorded immune exposures, though donors were nominally healthy when sampled.

The chain has TRBV5-1 and TRBJ2-3; TRBD2 is a possible D gene (5 bases). Sequenced sample: PBMCs. This TCR derives from a woman in her twenties or thirties in good health and CMV-seronegative. CDR3 DNA: TGCGCCAGCAGCCCAACGGACTGGAACCAGGATACGCAGTATTTT. It specifies CASSPTDWNQDTQYF.